The rows below give T cell receptor beta chains drawn from one sample of a study. TCRdb reprocessed the 5' RACE reads with MiXCR, giving one entry per CDR3 protein. The sample carries tens of thousands of distinct CDR3 sequences, roughly 24% recorded once. Sequenced material: naive CD4+ T cells sorted from a lymph node. Receptors were obtained from a female donor with breast cancer. Both conserved end residues are part of each CDR3. Fields, in order: J gene, V gene, clone size, D gene, CDR3 DNA, CDR3 protein. D genes are given only for firm matches. The size of a clone is reported for some rows only, either as once, few or many, or as a class for expanded clones.

J gene: TRBJ2-2; V gene: TRBV12-3/TRBV12-4; clone size: few; D gene: TRBD1; CDR3 DNA: TGTGCCAGCAGCCCGACAGGGTTCGGGGAGCTGTTTTTT; CDR3 protein: CASSPTGFGELFF
J gene: TRBJ2-1; V gene: TRBV20-1; clone size: many; D gene: TRBD2; CDR3 DNA: TGCAGTGCTCAGCGGGAGGGATACAATGAGCAGTTCTTC; CDR3 protein: CSAQREGYNEQFF
J gene: TRBJ2-7; V gene: TRBV20-1; clone size: many; D gene: NA; CDR3 DNA: TGCAGTGCTAGCGATTTACCCCACTACGAGCAGTACTTC; CDR3 protein: CSASDLPHYEQYF
J gene: TRBJ1-1; V gene: TRBV29-1; clone size: few; D gene: NA; CDR3 DNA: TGCAGCGTTGAACAGGAGGGGACTGAAGCTTTCTTT; CDR3 protein: CSVEQEGTEAFF
J gene: TRBJ2-3; V gene: TRBV7-9; clone size: NA; D gene: TRBD2; CDR3 DNA: TGTGCCAGCAGAACTCTAGCGGGGGCCATCACAGATACGCAGTATTTT; CDR3 protein: CASRTLAGAITDTQYF
J gene: TRBJ2-7; V gene: TRBV27; clone size: few; D gene: TRBD1; CDR3 DNA: TGTGCCAGCAGTCCCGGGACAGGGCTCTACGAGCAGTACTTC; CDR3 protein: CASSPGTGLYEQYF
J gene: TRBJ1-5; V gene: TRBV24-1; clone size: few; D gene: NA; CDR3 DNA: TGTGCCACCAGTGCGGCGTCCAATCAGCCCCAGCATTTT; CDR3 protein: CATSAASNQPQHF
J gene: TRBJ2-7; V gene: TRBV6-6; clone size: NA; D gene: NA; CDR3 DNA: TGTGCCAGCAGTTACTCGATGGGCGGCGAGCAGTACTTC; CDR3 protein: CASSYSMGGEQYF
J gene: TRBJ1-1; V gene: TRBV12-3/TRBV12-4; clone size: medium-sized; D gene: TRBD1; CDR3 DNA: TGTGCCAGCACTCCACAGACAGGGATATCTGAAGCTTTCTTT; CDR3 protein: CASTPQTGISEAFF
J gene: TRBJ2-2; V gene: TRBV12-3/TRBV12-4; clone size: NA; D gene: TRBD1; CDR3 DNA: TGTGCCAGCAGGCCGACAGGGGGCAGACACCGGATGTTTTTT; CDR3 protein: CASRPTGGRHRMFF
J gene: TRBJ2-7; V gene: TRBV20-1; clone size: few; D gene: NA; CDR3 DNA: TGCAGTGCTAGTTCGGTGTTGACAAATGGAGACCCCTACGAGCAGTACTTC; CDR3 protein: CSASSVLTNGDPYEQYF
J gene: TRBJ2-1; V gene: TRBV20-1; clone size: few; D gene: TRBD1; CDR3 DNA: TGCAGTGCTAGACAGACAGGGCGTGATGAGCAGTTCTTC; CDR3 protein: CSARQTGRDEQFF
J gene: TRBJ2-7; V gene: TRBV24-1; clone size: few; D gene: NA; CDR3 DNA: TGTGCCACCAGTGATAGGTACAGCTACGAGCAGTACTTC; CDR3 protein: CATSDRYSYEQYF
J gene: TRBJ2-5; V gene: TRBV7-2; clone size: NA; D gene: NA; CDR3 DNA: TGTGCCAGCAGCTGGCGGGACCTAATGTCCCAGTACTTC; CDR3 protein: CASSWRDLMSQYF
J gene: TRBJ2-1; V gene: TRBV7-6; clone size: NA; D gene: TRBD2; CDR3 DNA: TGTGCCAGCAGCTCTAGGTCTAGCGGGAGCTCCTACAATGAGCAGTTCTTC; CDR3 protein: CASSSRSSGSSYNEQFF
J gene: TRBJ2-7; V gene: TRBV6-5; clone size: few; D gene: TRBD1; CDR3 DNA: TGTGCCAGCAGTTACGGGACAGGGTTTTCACGCGAGCAGTACTTC; CDR3 protein: CASSYGTGFSREQYF
J gene: TRBJ1-4; V gene: TRBV6-5; clone size: NA; D gene: TRBD1; CDR3 DNA: TGTGCCAGCAGCCCGGACAGGGCGGGGACTAATGAAAAACTGTTTTTT; CDR3 protein: CASSPDRAGTNEKLFF
J gene: TRBJ1-2; V gene: TRBV10-2; clone size: NA; D gene: NA; CDR3 DNA: TGCGCCCCCCAGGCGGGACGGTATGGCTACACCTTC; CDR3 protein: CAPQAGRYGYTF
J gene: TRBJ2-5; V gene: TRBV24-1; clone size: few; D gene: TRBD2; CDR3 DNA: TGTGCCACCAGTGATTCTAGCGGGAGTATGGAGACCCAGTACTTC; CDR3 protein: CATSDSSGSMETQYF
J gene: TRBJ1-2; V gene: TRBV9; clone size: medium-sized; D gene: NA; CDR3 DNA: TGTGCCAGCAGCGCCGACGGGTTACCCTATGGCTACACCTTC; CDR3 protein: CASSADGLPYGYTF
J gene: TRBJ2-3; V gene: TRBV24-1; clone size: NA; D gene: NA; CDR3 DNA: TGTGCCACCAGTGATTTGACGGGTTGGGATACGCAGTATTTT; CDR3 protein: CATSDLTGWDTQYF
J gene: TRBJ2-2; V gene: TRBV12-3/TRBV12-4; clone size: NA; D gene: NA; CDR3 DNA: TGTGCCAGCAGCCGTATCGGGGAGCTGTTTTTT; CDR3 protein: CASSRIGELFF
J gene: TRBJ2-3; V gene: TRBV29-1; clone size: NA; D gene: TRBD1; CDR3 DNA: TGCAGCGTTGCTTCGGACAGGGTTGATACGCAGTATTTT; CDR3 protein: CSVASDRVDTQYF
J gene: TRBJ1-1; V gene: TRBV5-1; clone size: few; D gene: NA; CDR3 DNA: TGCGCCAGCAGCCGCGCGGGGGGGAGCAACACTGAAGCTTTCTTT; CDR3 protein: CASSRAGGSNTEAFF
J gene: TRBJ2-5; V gene: TRBV4-1; clone size: few; D gene: NA; CDR3 DNA: TGCGCCAGCAGCCAAGGGTACGGGGGTGGGAAGACCCAGTACTTC; CDR3 protein: CASSQGYGGGKTQYF
J gene: TRBJ2-7; V gene: TRBV5-1; clone size: NA; D gene: NA; CDR3 DNA: TGCGCCAGCAGCACCGAGAACGGGATCGTCGAGGAGCAGTACTTC; CDR3 protein: CASSTENGIVEEQYF
J gene: TRBJ2-5; V gene: TRBV7-9; clone size: few; D gene: NA; CDR3 DNA: TGTGCCAGCAGCTCCGGGACCTTTATGGAGGAGACCCAGTACTTC; CDR3 protein: CASSSGTFMEETQYF